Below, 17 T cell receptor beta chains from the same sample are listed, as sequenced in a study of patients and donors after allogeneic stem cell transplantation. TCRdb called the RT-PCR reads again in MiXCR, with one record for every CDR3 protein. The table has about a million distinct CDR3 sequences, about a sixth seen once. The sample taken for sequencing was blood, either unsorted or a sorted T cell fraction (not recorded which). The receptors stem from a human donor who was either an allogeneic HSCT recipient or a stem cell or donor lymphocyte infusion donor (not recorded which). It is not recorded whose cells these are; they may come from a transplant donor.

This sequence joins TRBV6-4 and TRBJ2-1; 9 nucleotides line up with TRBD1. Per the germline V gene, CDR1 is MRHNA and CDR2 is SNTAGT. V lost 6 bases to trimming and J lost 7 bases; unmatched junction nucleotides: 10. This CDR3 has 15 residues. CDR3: CASSSQGADVNEQFF. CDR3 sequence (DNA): TGTGCCAGCAGCTCACAGGGGGCAGATGTTAATGAGCAGTTCTTC.

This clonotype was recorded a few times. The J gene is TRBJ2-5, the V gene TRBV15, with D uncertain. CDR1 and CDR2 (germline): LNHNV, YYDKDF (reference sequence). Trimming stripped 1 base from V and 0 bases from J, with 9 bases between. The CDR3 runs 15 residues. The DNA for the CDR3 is TGTGCCACCAGCAGAGTGGGCAGGTACCAAGAGACCCAGTACTTC. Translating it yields CATSRVGRYQETQYF.

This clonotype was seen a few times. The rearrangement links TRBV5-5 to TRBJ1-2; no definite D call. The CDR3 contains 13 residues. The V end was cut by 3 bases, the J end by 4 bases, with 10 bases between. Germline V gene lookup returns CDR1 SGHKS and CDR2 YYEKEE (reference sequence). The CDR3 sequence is CASSSDILYGYTF. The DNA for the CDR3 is TGTGCCAGCAGCTCCGATATTCTCTATGGCTACACCTTC.

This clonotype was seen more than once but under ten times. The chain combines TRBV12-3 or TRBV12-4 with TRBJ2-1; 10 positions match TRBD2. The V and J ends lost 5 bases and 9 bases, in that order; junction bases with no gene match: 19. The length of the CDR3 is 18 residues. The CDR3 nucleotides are TGTGCCAGCAGTGGACTCTCCGGGACTAGCGCTCGTGGGGTTGAGCAGTTCTTC. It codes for CASSGLSGTSARGVEQFF.

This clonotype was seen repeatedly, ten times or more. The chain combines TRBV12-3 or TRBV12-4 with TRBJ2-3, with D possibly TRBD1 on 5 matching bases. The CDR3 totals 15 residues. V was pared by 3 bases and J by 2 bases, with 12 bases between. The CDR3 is CASSFIGVTTDTQYF. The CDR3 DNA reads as TGTGCCAGCAGTTTTATAGGGGTCACCACAGATACGCAGTATTTT.

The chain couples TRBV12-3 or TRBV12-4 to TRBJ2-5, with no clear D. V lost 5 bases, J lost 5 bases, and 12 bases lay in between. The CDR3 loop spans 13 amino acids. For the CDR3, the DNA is TGTGCCAGCAGTATCTGGGGTCGGGAGACCCAGTACTTC. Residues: CASSIWGRETQYF.

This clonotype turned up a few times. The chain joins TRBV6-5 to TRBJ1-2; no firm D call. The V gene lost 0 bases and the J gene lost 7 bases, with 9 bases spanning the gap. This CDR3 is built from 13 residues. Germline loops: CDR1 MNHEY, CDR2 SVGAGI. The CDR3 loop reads CASSYSGYSGYTF. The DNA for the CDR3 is TGTGCCAGCAGTTACTCTGGGTACTCTGGCTACACCTTC.

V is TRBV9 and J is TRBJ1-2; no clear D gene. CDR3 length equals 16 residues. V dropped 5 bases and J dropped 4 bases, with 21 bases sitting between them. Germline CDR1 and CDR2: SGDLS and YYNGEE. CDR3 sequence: CASSMTGQYLSYGYTF. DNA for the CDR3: TGTGCCAGCAGTATGACCGGCCAGTATCTTTCCTATGGCTACACCTTC.

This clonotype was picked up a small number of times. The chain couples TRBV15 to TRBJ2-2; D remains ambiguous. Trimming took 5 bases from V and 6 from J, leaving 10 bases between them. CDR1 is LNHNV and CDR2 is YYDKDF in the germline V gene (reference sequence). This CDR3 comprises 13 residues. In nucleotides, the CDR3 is TGTGCCACCAGCCCTAGGACGCCCGGGGAGCTGTTTTTT. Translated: CATSPRTPGELFF.

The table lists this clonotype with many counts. CDR3 sequence reads: CASSSATFTGELFF. The CDR3 bases are TGTGCCAGCAGCTCAGCGACATTTACCGGGGAGCTGTTTTTT. The rearrangement joins TRBV7-2 to TRBJ2-2; D is uncertain. CDR3 length equals 14 residues. Trimming pared 4 bases from V and 5 bases from J, leaving 11 bases between. The germline V gene encodes CDR1 SGHTA and CDR2 FQGNSA.

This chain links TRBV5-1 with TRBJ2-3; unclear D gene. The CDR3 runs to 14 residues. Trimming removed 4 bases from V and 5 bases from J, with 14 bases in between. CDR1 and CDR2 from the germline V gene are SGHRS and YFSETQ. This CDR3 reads CASSPELQIDTQYF. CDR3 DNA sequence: TGCGCCAGCAGCCCAGAGCTACAGATAGATACGCAGTATTTT.

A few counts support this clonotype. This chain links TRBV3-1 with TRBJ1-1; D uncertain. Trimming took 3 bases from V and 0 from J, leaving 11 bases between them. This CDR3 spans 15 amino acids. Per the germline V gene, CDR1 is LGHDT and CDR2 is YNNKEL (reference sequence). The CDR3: CASSHRPVLNTEAFF. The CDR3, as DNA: TGTGCCAGCAGCCATCGCCCAGTTCTGAACACTGAAGCTTTCTTT.

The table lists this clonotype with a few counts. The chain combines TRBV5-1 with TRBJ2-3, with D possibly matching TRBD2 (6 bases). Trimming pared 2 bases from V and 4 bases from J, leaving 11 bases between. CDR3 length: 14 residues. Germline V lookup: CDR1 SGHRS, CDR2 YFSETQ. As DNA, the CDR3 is TGCGCCAGCAGCTTAACGGGAGCGGCAGATACGCAGTATTTT. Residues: CASSLTGAADTQYF.

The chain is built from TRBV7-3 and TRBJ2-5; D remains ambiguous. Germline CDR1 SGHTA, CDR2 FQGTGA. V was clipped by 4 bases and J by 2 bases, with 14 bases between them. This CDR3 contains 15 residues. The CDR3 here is CASSSKVAIQETQYF. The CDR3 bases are TGTGCCAGCAGCTCTAAGGTGGCAATACAAGAGACCCAGTACTTC. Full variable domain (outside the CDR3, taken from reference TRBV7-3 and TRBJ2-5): GAGVSQTPSNKVTEKGKYVELRCDPISGHTALYWYRQSLGQGPEFLIYFQGTGAADDSGLPNDRFFAVRPEGSVSTLKIQRTERGDSAVYLCASSSKVAIQETQYFGPGTRLLVL.

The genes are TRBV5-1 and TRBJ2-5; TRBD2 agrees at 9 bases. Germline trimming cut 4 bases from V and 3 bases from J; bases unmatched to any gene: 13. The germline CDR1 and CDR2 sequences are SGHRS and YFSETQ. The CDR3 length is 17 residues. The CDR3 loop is CASSVVAPGLAKETQYF. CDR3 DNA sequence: TGCGCCAGCAGCGTGGTCGCGCCGGGACTAGCAAAAGAGACCCAGTACTTC.

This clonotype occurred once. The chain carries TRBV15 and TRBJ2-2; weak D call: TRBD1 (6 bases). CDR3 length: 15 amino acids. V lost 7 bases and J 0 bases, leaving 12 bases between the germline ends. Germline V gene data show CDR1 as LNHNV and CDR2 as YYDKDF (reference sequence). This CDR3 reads CATIPGQANTGELFF. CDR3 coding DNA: TGTGCCACCATCCCGGGACAAGCGAACACCGGGGAGCTGTTTTTT.

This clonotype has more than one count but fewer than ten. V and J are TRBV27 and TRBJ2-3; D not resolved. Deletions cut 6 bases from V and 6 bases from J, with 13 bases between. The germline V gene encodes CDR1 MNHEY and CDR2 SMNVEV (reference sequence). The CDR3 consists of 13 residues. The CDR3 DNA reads TGTGCCAGCAGCCACGCAATGAGCGATACGCAGTATTTT. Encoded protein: CASSHAMSDTQYF.